One sample yielded the 27 T cell receptor beta chains listed below, sequenced in a study of blood T cell repertoires in COVID-19. Using immunoSEQ multiplex PCR, the repertoire was profiled, and TCRdb retains in-frame clones only, with some absent. The table lists approximately 340,000 clones, approximately 93% of them singletons, with about 0.9% in the top ten. The specimen sequenced was PBMCs or T cells enriched from blood (not recorded which). These receptor sequences come from a woman aged 35 to 49 who had been exposed to COVID-19.

The rearrangement uses TRBV5-5 and TRBJ2-7; 10 bases align to TRBD1. V shed 3 bases, J shed 7 bases, and the junction held 7 bases outside the gene matches. The CDR3 spans 14 residues. CDR1 and CDR2 from the germline V gene are SGHKS and YYEKEE (reference sequence). CDR3: CASSYRQGALEQYF. CDR3 nucleotides: TGTGCCAGCAGCTATAGACAGGGGGCCTTGGAGCAGTACTTC. Variable domain in full (rest from reference TRBV5-5 and TRBJ2-7): DAGVTQSPTHLIKTRGQQVTLRCSPISGHKSVSWYQQVLGQGPQFIFQYYEKEERGRGNFPDRFSARQFPNYSSELNVNALLLGDSALYLCASSYRQGALEQYFGPGTRLTVT.

This sequence joins TRBV10-3 and TRBJ2-1; D is unresolved. CDR3 length: 13 amino acids. The V end lost 2 bases, the J end lost 10 bases, and 12 bases lay between the germline ends. The germline V gene has CDR1 ENHRY and CDR2 SYGVKD. CDR3 in amino acids: CAISEQNLQEQFF. DNA of the CDR3: TGTGCCATCAGTGAGCAGAACTTACAGGAGCAGTTCTTC.

This chain links TRBV5-1 with TRBJ1-1; D uncertain. This CDR3 has 14 amino acids. Germline V gene data show CDR1 as SGHRS and CDR2 as YFSETQ. The V end lost 4 bases, the J end lost 6 bases, and 16 bases lay between the germline ends. The CDR3 loop reads CASSNVQLGSEAFF. The CDR3 nucleotides read TGCGCCAGCAGCAACGTACAGCTTGGCTCTGAAGCTTTCTTT.

The genes are TRBV5-1 and TRBJ2-7; 10 nucleotides line up with TRBD1. CDR1 and CDR2 (germline): SGHRS, YFSETQ. With V trimmed by 3 bases and J by 2 bases, 5 bases remained unmatched. This CDR3 is built from 15 residues. This CDR3 reads CASSWRTGGTYEQYF. The CDR3 nucleotides are TGCGCCAGCAGCTGGCGGACAGGGGGGACCTACGAGCAGTACTTC.

The chain couples TRBV9 to TRBJ2-5; a possible D gene is TRBD2 (5 bases). From germline, CDR1 is SGDLS and CDR2 YYNGEE. Trimming removed 4 bases from V and 2 bases from J, with 15 bases in between. This CDR3 region has 15 residues. The CDR3 bases are TGTGCCAGCAGCCCGGGGAACCTCCGTCAAGAGACCCAGTACTTC. It translates to CASSPGNLRQETQYF.

This chain uses TRBV3-1 (or the pseudogene TRBV3-2) with TRBJ2-7; 7 bases fit TRBD1. Trimming removed 5 bases from V and 2 bases from J; junction bases left unmatched: 6. This CDR3 is 14 amino acids long. From germline, CDR1 is LGHDT and CDR2 YNNKEL (reference sequence). CDR3 protein: CASSVSGTAYEQYF. The CDR3 region has the DNA TGTGCCAGCAGCGTCTCCGGGACAGCCTACGAGCAGTACTTC.

This chain joins TRBV3-1 (or the pseudogene TRBV3-2) and TRBJ1-2; D gene unclear. From germline, CDR1 is LGHDT and CDR2 YNNKEL (reference sequence). The V end lost 4 bases, the J end lost 0 bases, and 12 bases lay between the germline ends. This CDR3 has 15 amino acids. The CDR3 here is CASSPGLGANYGYTF. In DNA form, the CDR3 reads TGTGCCAGCAGCCCCGGACTCGGGGCTAACTATGGCTACACCTTC.

This clone was picked up one time. V gene TRBV15 combines with J gene TRBJ1-1; the match to TRBD1 covers 8 bases. After removal of 5 bases from V and 11 bases from J, the junction contained 10 bases not matched to a gene. Germline CDR1 and CDR2: LNHNV and YYDKDF (reference sequence). There are 13 residues in the CDR3. The CDR3 spells CATSPGQGSRAFF. The CDR3 nucleotides are TGTGCCACCAGCCCCGGACAGGGTAGTCGCGCTTTCTTT.

The chain uses TRBV7-9 and TRBJ1-1; D unresolved. The V gene lost 0 bases and the J gene lost 3 bases, with 5 bases spanning the gap. The CDR3 has 13 amino acids. Germline loops: CDR1 SEHNR, CDR2 FQNEAQ (reference sequence). The CDR3 loop reads CASSLASDTEAFF. In DNA form, the CDR3 reads TGTGCCAGCAGCTTAGCGTCGGACACTGAAGCTTTCTTT.

This chain connects TRBV6-5 to TRBJ1-2; 8 bases map to TRBD1. Germline values: CDR1 MNHEY, CDR2 SVGAGI. Trimming took 6 bases from V and 6 from J; bases not matched to a gene: 6. The CDR3 runs 13 residues. The CDR3 nucleotides read TGTGCCAGCAGACCCCAGGGGGCCGATGGCTACACCTTC. This encodes CASRPQGADGYTF.

The CDR3 is CASSVGLAGTSTDTQYF. The DNA of the CDR3 is TGTGCCAGCAGCGTAGGGCTTGCGGGGACGAGCACAGATACGCAGTATTTT. This chain joins TRBV9 and TRBJ2-3; D possibly corresponds to TRBD2 (6 bases). The CDR3 has 17 amino acids. The V end was cut by 0 bases, the J end by 0 bases, with 14 bases between. Germline CDR1 is SGDLS and CDR2 is YYNGEE.

In its sample, this clone was seen once. This chain uses TRBV3-1 (or the pseudogene TRBV3-2) with TRBJ2-7; 8 bases map to TRBD2. The germline gives CDR1 LGHDT, CDR2 YNNKEL (reference sequence). The CDR3 runs 15 residues. Germline trimming cut 5 bases from V and 4 bases from J; bases unmatched to any gene: 10. CDR3 loop: CASSVGPGGTYEQYF. The CDR3 bases are TGTGCCAGCAGCGTAGGACCGGGAGGGACGTACGAGCAGTACTTC.

The gene calls are TRBV19 and TRBJ1-2; possible D gene TRBD1, 6 bases. Germline-derived CDR1 and CDR2 are LNHDA and SQIVND (reference sequence). V gave up 5 bases and J gave up 8 bases, with 27 bases separating them. The CDR3 sequence is 17 residues long. This CDR3 reads CASSPIRSTGRSGGYTF. The CDR3 DNA reads as TGTGCCAGTAGTCCCATCAGATCTACAGGGAGATCCGGCGGCTACACCTTC.

The chain uses TRBV19 and TRBJ2-3, with D possibly matching TRBD2 (5 bases). V gave up 1 base and J gave up 10 bases, with 9 bases separating them. CDR1 is LNHDA, CDR2 SQIVND, per germline (reference sequence). This CDR3 contains 12 residues. The CDR3: CASSIVGGAQYF. CDR3 in DNA: TGTGCCAGTAGTATAGTTGGAGGAGCGCAGTATTTT.

The chain links TRBV5-4 to TRBJ1-1; possibly TRBD1 for D (5 bases). The CDR3 totals 13 residues. From germline, CDR1 is SGHNT and CDR2 YYREEE (reference sequence). Deletions cut 0 bases from V and 10 bases from J, with 13 bases between. The CDR3 bases are TGTGCCAGCAGCTTGGCCCCGGGGCGGGGAGCTTTCTTT. This translates into CASSLAPGRGAFF.

This chain joins TRBV6-5 and TRBJ1-4; D is unresolved. The CDR3 sequence is 12 residues long. Trimming took 4 bases from V and 10 from J, leaving 10 bases between them. CDR1 is MNHEY and CDR2 is SVGAGI in the germline V gene. For the CDR3, the DNA is TGTGCCAGCAGTTCGCCGGTCGGAAAACTGTTTTTT. Its translation is CASSSPVGKLFF.

V and J are TRBV20-1 and TRBJ2-3; TRBD2 aligns across 10 bases. The CDR3 consists of 14 residues. The V gene's germline CDR1 is DFQATT and CDR2 SNEGSKA (reference sequence). V was clipped by 3 bases and J by 3 bases; unmatched bases: 3. The CDR3 sequence: CSASRTSGTDTQYF. In DNA form, the CDR3 reads TGCAGTGCTAGTAGGACTAGCGGTACAGATACGCAGTATTTT.

The J gene is TRBJ2-7, the V gene TRBV21-1; the tabulated D call, TRBD2, remains unverified against the DNA. TRBV21-1 is a known pseudogene. There are 15 residues in the CDR3. The CDR3: CASSRARVKPYEQYF. The CDR3 bases are TGTGCCAGCAGCAGGGCGCGGGTAAAACCGTACGAGCAGTACTTC.

The genes are TRBV19 and TRBJ1-2; tentatively, D is TRBD1 (6 bases). Germline V lookup: CDR1 LNHDA, CDR2 SQIVND (reference sequence). CDR3 size: 14 residues. V was shortened by 4 bases and J by 8 bases, with 17 bases between the two germline ends. The CDR3, as DNA: TGTGCCAGTAGTACGCTGACAGGTGAGAGAGGCTACACCTTC. Protein sequence: CASSTLTGERGYTF.

The DNA for the CDR3 is TGTGCCAGCAAGTTAGCAGGGGTGAACTACGAGCAGTACTTC. It yields the protein CASKLAGVNYEQYF. The V call is TRBV27, the J call TRBJ2-7; D is possibly TRBD1 (6 bases). The germline V and J ends were trimmed by 7 bases and 3 bases, with 16 bases remaining between them. The germline V gene encodes CDR1 MNHEY and CDR2 SMNVEV (reference sequence). The length of the CDR3 is 14 residues.

The rearrangement uses TRBV5-5 and TRBJ1-6; maybe TRBD1 (5 bases). The germline V gene has CDR1 SGHKS and CDR2 YYEKEE (reference sequence). The CDR3 runs 18 residues. Trimming left V 0 bases short and J 9 bases short, with 22 bases between. For the CDR3, the DNA is TGTGCCAGCAGCTTGGTTTTTAATAGTGAACAGGCGAGTTCACCCCTCCACTTT. It is translated as CASSLVFNSEQASSPLHF.

The chain has TRBV19 and TRBJ2-7; D perhaps matches TRBD2 (6 bases). V was pared by 5 bases and J by 1 base, with 15 bases between. The CDR3 is made up of 15 amino acids. Germline CDR1 and CDR2: LNHDA and SQIVND (reference sequence). The CDR3 loop is CASSPSGTSSYEQYF. In DNA form, the CDR3 reads TGTGCCAGTAGTCCATCCGGGACTTCGTCCTACGAGCAGTACTTC.

The table lists this clone with a count of one. The chain carries TRBV19 and TRBJ2-3, with a weak D call TRBD2 (7 bases). This CDR3 has 15 residues. With 2 bases removed from V and 10 bases from J, the gap between germline ends came to 19 bases. Germline assignment: CDR1 LNHDA and CDR2 SQIVND (reference sequence). CDR3 residues: CASSITPGGPASQYF. In DNA form, the CDR3 reads TGTGCCAGTAGTATAACCCCGGGGGGCCCAGCGTCGCAGTATTTT.

The chain employs TRBV5-6 and TRBJ1-2, with 8 positions matching TRBD1. This CDR3 has 15 amino acids. Germline-derived CDR1 and CDR2 are SGHDT and YYEEEE. Unmatched junction bases numbered 10, after V lost 2 bases and J lost 7 bases. The CDR3 protein is CASSFAGQAWSGYTF. The CDR3 nucleotides are TGTGCCAGCAGCTTTGCGGGACAGGCATGGAGTGGCTACACCTTC.

This chain links TRBV5-5 with TRBJ2-1; 10 positions agree with TRBD2. J gave up 5 bases and V 2 bases, and 7 bases lay outside the gene matches. CDR1 and CDR2 (germline): SGHKS, YYEKEE (reference sequence). There are 16 residues in the CDR3. The CDR3 protein is CASSFSSGGFNNEQFF. The CDR3 region has the DNA TGTGCCAGCAGCTTCTCTAGCGGGGGATTTAACAATGAGCAGTTCTTC. Based on the CDR3 plus reference TRBV5-5 and TRBJ2-1, the full variable domain is DAGVTQSPTHLIKTRGQQVTLRCSPISGHKSVSWYQQVLGQGPQFIFQYYEKEERGRGNFPDRFSARQFPNYSSELNVNALLLGDSALYLCASSFSSGGFNNEQFFGPGTRLTVL.

This clone appeared a few times. This sequence joins TRBV7-9 and TRBJ2-7; 8 nucleotides align to TRBD1. V trimming: 4 bases; J trimming: 3 bases; junction bases outside the gene matches: 8. Germline V gene sequence: CDR1 SEHNR, CDR2 FQNEAQ (reference sequence). The CDR3 length is 15 residues. CDR3 in amino acids: CASSSDRGGDYEQYF. CDR3 bases: TGTGCCAGCAGCTCCGACAGGGGCGGGGACTACGAGCAGTACTTC.

The gene calls are TRBV7-6 and TRBJ1-1; D remains ambiguous. V was shortened by 5 bases and J by 2 bases, with 15 bases between the two germline ends. Germline-derived CDR1 and CDR2 are SGHVS and FNYEAQ. The CDR3 has 15 amino acids. CDR3 in amino acids: CASSPIAGSNTEAFF. The CDR3 DNA reads TGTGCCAGCAGCCCGATCGCTGGGAGCAACACTGAAGCTTTCTTT.